The following is a TCR beta chain sequence with its context. This record belongs to a study of blood T cell repertoires in COVID-19. CDR1 is LNHDA, CDR2 SQIVND, per germline (reference sequence). This CDR3 is 15 amino acids long. The V end lost 5 bases, the J end lost 0 bases, and 11 bases lay between the germline ends. As processed by the authors: From reference gene primer amplification, estimates of nucleated cell counts were derived. Sequencing was performed with immunoSEQ multiplex PCR; in TCRdb, only in-frame clones are kept and a portion is missing. V and J calls and clone size are copied from that table; D and trimming were computed from the DNA. The data hold approximately 290,000 clones, with around 89% observed a single time.

Source material: peripheral blood. This rearrangement joins TRBV19 to TRBJ1-5; unclear D gene. The sequence came from a man aged 25 to 45 with acute or convalescent COVID-19. CDR3 coding DNA: TGTGCCAGTAGTCACAGATACCTTAGCAATCAGCCCCAGCATTTT. As protein: CASSHRYLSNQPQHF.